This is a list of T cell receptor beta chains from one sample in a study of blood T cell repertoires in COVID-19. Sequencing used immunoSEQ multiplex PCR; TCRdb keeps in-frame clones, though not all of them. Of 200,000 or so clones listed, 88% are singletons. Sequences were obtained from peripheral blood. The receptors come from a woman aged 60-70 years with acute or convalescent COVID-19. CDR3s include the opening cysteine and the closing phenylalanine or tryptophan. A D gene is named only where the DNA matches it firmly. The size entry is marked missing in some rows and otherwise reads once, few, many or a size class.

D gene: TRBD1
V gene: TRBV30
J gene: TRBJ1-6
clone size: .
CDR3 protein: CAWSDRGQDSPLHF
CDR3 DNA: TGTGCCTGGAGTGACAGGGGGCAAGATTCACCCCTCCACTTT

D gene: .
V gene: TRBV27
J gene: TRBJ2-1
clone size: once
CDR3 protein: CASSLDRSSYNEQFF
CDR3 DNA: TGTGCCAGCAGTTTAGACAGGAGCTCCTACAATGAGCAGTTCTTC

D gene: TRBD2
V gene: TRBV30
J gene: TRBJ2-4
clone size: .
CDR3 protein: CAWSARGGNIQYF
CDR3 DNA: TGTGCCTGGAGTGCGCGGGGGGGAAACATTCAGTACTTC

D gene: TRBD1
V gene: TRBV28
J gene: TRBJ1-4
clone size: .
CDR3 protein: CASSALSNRGLEEKLFF
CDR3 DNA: TGTGCCAGCAGTGCATTATCAAACAGGGGGCTGGAAGAAAAACTGTTTTTT

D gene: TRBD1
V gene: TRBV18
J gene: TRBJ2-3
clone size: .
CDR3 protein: CASSPLIPTGERADTQYF
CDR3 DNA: TGTGCCAGCTCACCATTGATTCCTACAGGGGAGAGGGCAGATACGCAGTATTTT

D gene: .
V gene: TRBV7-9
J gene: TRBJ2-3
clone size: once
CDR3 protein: CASSLGSGGSDTQYF
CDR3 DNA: TGTGCCAGCAGCTTAGGATCCGGGGGTTCAGATACGCAGTATTTT

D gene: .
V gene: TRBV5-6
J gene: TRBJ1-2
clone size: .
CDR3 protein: CASSLGVQRGYTF
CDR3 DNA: TGTGCCAGCAGCTTGGGAGTCCAGCGTGGCTACACCTTC

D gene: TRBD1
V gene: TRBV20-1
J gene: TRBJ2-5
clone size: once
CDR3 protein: CSAIDRGFETQYF
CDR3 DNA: TGCAGTGCTATTGACAGGGGGTTTGAGACCCAGTACTTC

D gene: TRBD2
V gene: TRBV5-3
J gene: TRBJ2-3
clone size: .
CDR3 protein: CARSTSRLAGVGDTQYF
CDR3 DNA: TGTGCCAGAAGCACCTCAAGACTAGCGGGAGTGGGAGATACGCAGTATTTT

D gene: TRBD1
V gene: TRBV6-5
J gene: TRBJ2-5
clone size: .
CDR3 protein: CASSLRGLETQYF
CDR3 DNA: TGTGCCAGCAGTTTAAGGGGGCTAGAGACCCAGTACTTC

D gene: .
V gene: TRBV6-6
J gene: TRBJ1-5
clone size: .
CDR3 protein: CASSDAGRNQPQHF
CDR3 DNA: TGTGCCAGCAGCGACGCAGGTCGCAATCAGCCCCAGCATTTT

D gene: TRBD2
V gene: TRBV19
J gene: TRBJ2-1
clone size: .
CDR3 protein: CASSPRTSGRNNEQFF
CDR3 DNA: TGTGCCAGTAGTCCCCGGACTAGCGGGAGAAACAATGAGCAGTTCTTC

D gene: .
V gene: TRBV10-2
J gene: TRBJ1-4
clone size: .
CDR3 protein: CAILDSLNEKLFF
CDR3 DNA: TGCGCCATATTGGACAGTCTTAATGAAAAACTGTTTTTT

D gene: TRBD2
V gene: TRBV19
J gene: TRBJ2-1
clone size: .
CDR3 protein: CASSSKSGLAFNEQFF
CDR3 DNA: TGTGCCAGTAGTTCGAAGTCGGGACTAGCCTTCAATGAGCAGTTCTTC

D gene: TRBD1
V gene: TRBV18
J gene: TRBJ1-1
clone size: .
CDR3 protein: CASSQEGQGVTEAFF
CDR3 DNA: TGTGCCAGCTCACAAGAGGGACAGGGGGTCACTGAAGCTTTCTTT